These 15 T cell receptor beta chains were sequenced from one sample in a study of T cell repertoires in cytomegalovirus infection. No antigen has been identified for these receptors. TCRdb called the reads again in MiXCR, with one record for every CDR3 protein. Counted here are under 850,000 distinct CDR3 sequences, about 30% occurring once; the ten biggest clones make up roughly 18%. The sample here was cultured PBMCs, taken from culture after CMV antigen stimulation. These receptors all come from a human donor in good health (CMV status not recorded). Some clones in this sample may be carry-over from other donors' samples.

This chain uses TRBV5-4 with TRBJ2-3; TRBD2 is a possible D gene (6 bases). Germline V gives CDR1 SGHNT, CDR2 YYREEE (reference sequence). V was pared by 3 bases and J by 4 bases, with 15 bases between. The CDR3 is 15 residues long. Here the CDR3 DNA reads TGTGCCAGCAGCTACGACGGGGGATTTGCAGATACGCAGTATTTT. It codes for CASSYDGGFADTQYF. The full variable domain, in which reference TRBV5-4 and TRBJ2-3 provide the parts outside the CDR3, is ETGVTQSPTHLIKTRGQQVTLRCSSQSGHNTVSWYQQALGQGPQFIFQYYREEENGRGNFPPRFSGLQFPNYSSELNVNALELDDSALYLCASSYDGGFADTQYFGPGTRLTVL.

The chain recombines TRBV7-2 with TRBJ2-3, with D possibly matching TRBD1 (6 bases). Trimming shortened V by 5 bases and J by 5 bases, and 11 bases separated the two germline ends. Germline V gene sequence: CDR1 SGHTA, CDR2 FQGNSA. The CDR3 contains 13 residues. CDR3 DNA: TGTGCCAGCAGCCAGGGGTGGGGAGATACGCAGTATTTT. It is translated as CASSQGWGDTQYF.

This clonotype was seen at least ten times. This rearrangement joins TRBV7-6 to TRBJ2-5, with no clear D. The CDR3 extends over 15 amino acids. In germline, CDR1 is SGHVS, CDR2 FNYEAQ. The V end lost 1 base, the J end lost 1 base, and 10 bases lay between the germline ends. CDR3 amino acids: CASSLGNVGQETQYF. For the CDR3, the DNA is TGTGCCAGCAGCTTAGGGAACGTAGGCCAAGAGACCCAGTACTTC. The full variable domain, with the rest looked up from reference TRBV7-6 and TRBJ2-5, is GAGVSQSPRYKVTKRGQDVALRCDPISGHVSLYWYRQALGQGPEFLTYFNYEAQQDKSGLPNDRFSAERPEGSISTLTIQRTEQRDSAMYRCASSLGNVGQETQYFGPGTRLLVL.

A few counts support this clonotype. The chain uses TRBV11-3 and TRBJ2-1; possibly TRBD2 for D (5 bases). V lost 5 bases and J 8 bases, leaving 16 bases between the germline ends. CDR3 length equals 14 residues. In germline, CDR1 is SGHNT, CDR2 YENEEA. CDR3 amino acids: CASSLTGVTHEQFF. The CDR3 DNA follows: TGTGCCAGCAGCCTTACCGGGGTCACGCATGAGCAGTTCTTC.

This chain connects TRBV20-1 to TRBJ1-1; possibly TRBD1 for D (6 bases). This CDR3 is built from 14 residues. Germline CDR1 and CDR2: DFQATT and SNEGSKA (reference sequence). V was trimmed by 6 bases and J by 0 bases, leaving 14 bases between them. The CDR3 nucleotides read TGCAGTGCGACCAAGGGGACAATGAACACTGAAGCTTTCTTT. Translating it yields CSATKGTMNTEAFF.

CDR3 sequence (DNA): TGTGCCATCAGTGAGTCGAAAGAGTATGGCTACACCTTC. It encodes CAISESKEYGYTF. V and J are TRBV10-3 and TRBJ1-2; no definite D call. V was pared by 0 bases and J by 5 bases, with 7 bases between. The CDR3 covers 13 residues. The V gene's germline CDR1 is ENHRY and CDR2 SYGVKD.

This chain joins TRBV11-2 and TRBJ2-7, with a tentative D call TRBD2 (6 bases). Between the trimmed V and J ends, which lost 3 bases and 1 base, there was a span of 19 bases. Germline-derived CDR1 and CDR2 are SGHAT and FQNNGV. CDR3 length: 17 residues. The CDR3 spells CASSFLLAPGLSYEQYF. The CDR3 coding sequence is TGTGCCAGCAGCTTCCTTCTCGCTCCGGGACTTTCCTACGAGCAGTACTTC. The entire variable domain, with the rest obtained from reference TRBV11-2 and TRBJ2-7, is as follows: EAGVAQSPRYKIIEKRQSVAFWCNPISGHATLYWYQQILGQGPKLLIQFQNNGVVDDSQLPKDRFSAERLKGVDSTLKIQPAKLEDSAVYLCASSFLLAPGLSYEQYFGPGTRLTVT.

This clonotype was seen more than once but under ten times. CDR3 protein: CASSQEVPSGGQETQYF. The CDR3 DNA reads as TGCGCCAGCAGCCAAGAGGTGCCTAGCGGGGGGCAAGAGACCCAGTACTTC. The chain combines TRBV4-3 with TRBJ2-5; 11 nucleotides match TRBD2. Germline CDR1 LGHNA, CDR2 YSLEER. The junction had 5 bases not matched to a gene; V was cut back by 0 bases and J by 2 bases. This CDR3 spans 17 amino acids.

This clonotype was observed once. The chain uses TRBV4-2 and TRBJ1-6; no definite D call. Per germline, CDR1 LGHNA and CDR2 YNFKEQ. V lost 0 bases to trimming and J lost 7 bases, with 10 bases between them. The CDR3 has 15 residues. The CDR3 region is CASSQDPHANSPLHF. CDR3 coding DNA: TGTGCCAGCAGCCAAGATCCGCACGCCAATTCACCCCTCCACTTT.

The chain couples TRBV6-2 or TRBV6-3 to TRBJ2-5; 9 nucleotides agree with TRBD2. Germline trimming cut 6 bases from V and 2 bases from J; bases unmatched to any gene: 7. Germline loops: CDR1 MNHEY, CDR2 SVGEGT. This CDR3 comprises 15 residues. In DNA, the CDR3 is TGTGCCAGCAGGCCTAGCGGGACCACACAAGAGACCCAGTACTTC. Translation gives CASRPSGTTQETQYF.

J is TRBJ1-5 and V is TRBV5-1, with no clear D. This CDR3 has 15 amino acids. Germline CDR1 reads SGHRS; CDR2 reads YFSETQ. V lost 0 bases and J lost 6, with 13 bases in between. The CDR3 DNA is TGCGCCAGCAGCTTGGCCGCCGGATCCGGTCAGCCCCAGCATTTT. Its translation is CASSLAAGSGQPQHF.

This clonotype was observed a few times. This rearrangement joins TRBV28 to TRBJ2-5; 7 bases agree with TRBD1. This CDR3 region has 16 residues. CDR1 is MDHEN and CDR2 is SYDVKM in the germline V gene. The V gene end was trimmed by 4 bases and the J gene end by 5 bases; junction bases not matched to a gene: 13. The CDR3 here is CASSSNRGSKGETQYF. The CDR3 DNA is TGTGCCAGCAGTTCCAACAGGGGTTCCAAGGGGGAGACCCAGTACTTC.

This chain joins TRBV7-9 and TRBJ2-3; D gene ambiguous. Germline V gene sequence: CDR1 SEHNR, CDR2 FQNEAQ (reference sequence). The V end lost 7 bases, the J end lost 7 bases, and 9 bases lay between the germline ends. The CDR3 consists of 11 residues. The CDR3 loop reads CASTLENTQYF. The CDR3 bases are TGTGCCAGCACCCTCGAAAATACGCAGTATTTT.

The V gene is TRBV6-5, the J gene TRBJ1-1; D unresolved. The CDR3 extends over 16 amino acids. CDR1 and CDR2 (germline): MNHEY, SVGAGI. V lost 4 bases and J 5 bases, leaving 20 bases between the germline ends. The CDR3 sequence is CASSSHSPGSGTEAFF. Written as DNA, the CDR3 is TGTGCCAGCAGTTCCCACTCACCGGGAAGTGGGACTGAAGCTTTCTTT.

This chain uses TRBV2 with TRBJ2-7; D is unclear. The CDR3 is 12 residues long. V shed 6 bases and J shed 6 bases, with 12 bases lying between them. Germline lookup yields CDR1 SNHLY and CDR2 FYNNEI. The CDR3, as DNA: TGTGCCAGCAGCCTCCGGGCAAGCGAGCAGTACTTC. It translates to CASSLRASEQYF.